This TCR beta chain was sequenced during a study of T cell repertoires in cytomegalovirus infection. Study-wide context: The authors relied on CMV epitopes, both recently identified HLA-C-restricted and well-studied HLA-B-restricted. In public TCR beta signatures, there were indications of both CMV infection and matching HLA type.

This CDR3 has 16 residues. The germline gives CDR1 SGHTS, CDR2 YDEGEE. With V trimmed by 3 bases and J by 4 bases, 7 bases remained unmatched. Overall study findings and caveats: It was HLA-C-restricted CMV-specific TCR beta clonotypes that dominated the response ex vivo. Carriers of CMV and the relevant HLA type were discriminated by public TCR beta frequency.

A word on this clonotype: Its antigen is as yet unknown.

One entry per CDR3 protein results from TCRdb running MiXCR on the reads. The sample holds about 900,000 distinct CDR3 sequences; 31% are singletons and the top ten take around 15%. This clonotype was obtained from a human donor in good health (CMV status not recorded). Some clones in this sample may be carry-over from other donors' samples. The sample consisted of cultured CD8+ T cells from PBMCs, taken from culture after CMV antigen stimulation. The chain combines TRBV5-8 with TRBJ2-2; 9 bases match TRBD1. The CDR3 is CASSWGTGILTGELFF. CDR3 nucleotide sequence: TGTGCCAGCAGCTGGGGGACAGGGATACTCACCGGGGAGCTGTTTTTT.